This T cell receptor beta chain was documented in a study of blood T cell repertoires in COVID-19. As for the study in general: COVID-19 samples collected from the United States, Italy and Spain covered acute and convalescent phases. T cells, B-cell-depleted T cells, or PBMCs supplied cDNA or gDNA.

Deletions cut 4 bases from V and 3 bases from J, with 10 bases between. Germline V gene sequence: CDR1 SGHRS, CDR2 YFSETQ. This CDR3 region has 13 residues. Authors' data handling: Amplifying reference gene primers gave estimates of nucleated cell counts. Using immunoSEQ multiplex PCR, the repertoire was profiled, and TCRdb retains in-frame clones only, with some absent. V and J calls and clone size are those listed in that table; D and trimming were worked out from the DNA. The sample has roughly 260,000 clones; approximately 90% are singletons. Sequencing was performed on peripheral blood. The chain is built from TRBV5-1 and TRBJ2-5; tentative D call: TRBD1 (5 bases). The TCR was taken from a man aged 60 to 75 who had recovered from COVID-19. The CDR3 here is CASSVQGKETQYF. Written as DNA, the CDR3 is TGCGCCAGCAGCGTTCAGGGAAAAGAGACCCAGTACTTC.